Each of the 17 T cell receptor beta chains below was sequenced from the same sample in a study of STAT5B mutations in CD4+ large granular lymphocyte leukemia. Assay: immunoSEQ multiplex PCR; the TCRdb copy retains only in-frame clones and omits some. Found here are around 34,000 clones, 85% of them singletons; the top ten hold over 1%. What was sequenced was CD4+ T cells from blood buffy coats. All receptors derive from a human donor in good health.

The rearrangement uses TRBV5-1 and TRBJ1-2; 8 nucleotides line up with TRBD1. Per the germline V gene, CDR1 is SGHRS and CDR2 is YFSETQ. The CDR3 spans 15 residues. V lost 4 bases and J lost 1; bases outside the gene matches: 6. CDR3 bases: TGCGCCAGCAGCCCGGGACAGGCTAATAACTATGGCTACACCTTC. It translates to CASSPGQANNYGYTF.

The genes are TRBV9 and TRBJ2-3; D is possibly TRBD2 (7 bases). V was shortened by 2 bases and J by 0 bases, with 19 bases between the two germline ends. The germline CDR1 and CDR2 sequences are SGDLS and YYNGEE. The CDR3 consists of 18 residues. CDR3 sequence (DNA): TGTGCCAGCAGCGTCACTCTAGGGGGGGCGACTAGCACAGATACGCAGTATTTT. The encoded protein is CASSVTLGGATSTDTQYF.

The chain links TRBV4-1 to TRBJ2-3; 11 bases are a match to TRBD2. The V gene's germline CDR1 is MGHRA and CDR2 YSYEKL. The junction had 8 bases not matched to a gene; V was cut back by 3 bases and J by 3 bases. The CDR3 consists of 17 residues. This CDR3 is CASSQPSGGSGTDTQYF. CDR3 nucleotide sequence: TGCGCCAGCAGCCAGCCTAGCGGGGGGAGTGGGACAGATACGCAGTATTTT.

This clone appeared a few times. The genes are TRBV2 and TRBJ2-6, with D possibly matching TRBD2 (6 bases). This CDR3 has 19 amino acids. V lost 3 bases to trimming and J lost 0 bases, with 18 bases between them. Germline CDR1 is SNHLY and CDR2 is FYNNEI. CDR3 DNA: TGTGCCAGCAGTGAGGGCGGGGCAGGGCACTTCTCTGGGGCCAACGTCCTGACTTTC. Encoded protein: CASSEGGAGHFSGANVLTF.

This chain joins TRBV9 and TRBJ1-1, with D possibly TRBD1 on 5 matching bases. Germline CDR1 reads SGDLS; CDR2 reads YYNGEE. The CDR3 runs 12 residues. V was clipped by 3 bases and J by 11 bases, with 14 bases between them. The CDR3, as DNA: TGTGCCAGCAGCGCCGAGGCGGGGGGGGCTTTCTTT. Its translation: CASSAEAGGAFF.

The V gene is TRBV7-8, the J gene TRBJ2-7; no definite D call. Germline CDR1 is SGHVS and CDR2 is FQNEAQ. CDR3 length: 13 residues. V lost 0 bases, J lost 3 bases, and 6 bases lay in between. CDR3 in amino acids: CASSLAQSYEQYF. The CDR3 DNA is TGTGCCAGCAGCTTAGCGCAAAGCTACGAGCAGTACTTC.

This chain uses TRBV6-5 with TRBJ2-1; TRBD2 agrees at 8 bases. Trimming cost V 7 bases and J 13 bases; bases outside gene matches: 9. Germline V gene lookup returns CDR1 MNHEY and CDR2 SVGAGI. The CDR3 length is 12 residues. CDR3 sequence reads: CASTKRAGGQFF. The CDR3 DNA is TGTGCCAGCACCAAACGCGCGGGAGGTCAGTTCTTC.

The chain is built from TRBV25-1 and TRBJ1-4; D unresolved. Germline lookup yields CDR1 MGHDK and CDR2 SYGVNS. CDR3 length: 15 residues. Trimming left V 3 bases short and J 10 bases short, with 18 bases between. The CDR3 DNA sequence: TGTGCCAGCAGTGACCAACAGAGGAGGGTTGGAAAACTGTTTTTT. Protein product: CASSDQQRRVGKLFF.

CDR3 sequence (DNA): TGCAGCGTTTCCTCTCCGGGAGCGGGGACAGATACGCAGTATTTT. As protein: CSVSSPGAGTDTQYF. The rearrangement joins TRBV29-1 to TRBJ2-3; 7 positions agree with TRBD2. Germline lookup yields CDR1 SQVTM and CDR2 ANQGSEA. This CDR3 comprises 15 residues. With 5 bases clipped from V and 3 bases from J, the junction kept 11 bases outside the gene matches.

This clone turned up a few times. This chain links TRBV11-2 with TRBJ1-3; the D gene is possibly TRBD1 (5 bases). Trimming shortened V by 5 bases and J by 15 bases, and 17 bases separated the two germline ends. Germline CDR1 reads SGHAT; CDR2 reads FQNNGV. CDR3 length: 12 amino acids. CDR3 nucleotide sequence: TGTGCCAGCAGCCCCCTGGTGGGGGTAGGATATTTT. Translated: CASSPLVGVGYF. Looking up the rest from reference TRBV11-2 and TRBJ1-3 gives the full variable domain: EAGVAQSPRYKIIEKRQSVAFWCNPISGHATLYWYQQILGQGPKLLIQFQNNGVVDDSQLPKDRFSAERLKGVDSTLKIQPAKLEDSAVYLCASSPLVGVGYFGEGSWLTVV.

V and J are TRBV5-1 and TRBJ2-4; TRBD2 aligns across 15 bases. The CDR3 contains 18 residues. CDR1 is SGHRS, CDR2 YFSETQ, per germline. Trimming at V came to 4 bases and at J to 1 base, leaving 6 bases not matched to a gene. The CDR3 region has the DNA TGCGCCAGCAGCGCTGGACTAGCGGGAGGGATGGCCAAAAACATTCAGTACTTC. This translates into CASSAGLAGGMAKNIQYF.

The V gene is TRBV19, the J gene TRBJ2-5; TRBD1 is a possible D gene (5 bases). The CDR3 is 13 residues long. In germline, CDR1 is LNHDA, CDR2 SQIVND (reference sequence). Trimming removed 5 bases from V and 0 bases from J, with 7 bases in between. The chain's CDR3 is CASSLTDQETQYF. In DNA, the CDR3 is TGTGCCAGTAGTCTGACAGACCAAGAGACCCAGTACTTC.

This clone was observed a handful of times. This chain connects TRBV27 to TRBJ1-1, with TRBD1 matching 7 bases. Unmatched junction bases numbered 5, after V lost 5 bases and J lost 5 bases. Germline V gene lookup returns CDR1 MNHEY and CDR2 SMNVEV (reference sequence). The CDR3 totals 13 residues. CDR3 region: CASSRDRRTEAFF. The DNA of the CDR3 is TGTGCCAGCAGTCGGGACAGACGAACTGAAGCTTTCTTT.

The chain uses TRBV7-9 and TRBJ2-5; 10 bases line up with TRBD2. Matching the DNA end better, TRBJ2-7 makes the J call doubtful. The CDR3 sequence is 15 residues long. Per the germline V gene, CDR1 is SEHNR and CDR2 is FQNEAQ (reference sequence). This chain's CDR3 is CASSFTSGASYEQYF. CDR3 bases: TGTGCCAGCAGTTTTACTAGCGGGGCGTCCTACGAGCAGTACTTC.

The CDR3 DNA sequence: TGTGCCAGCTCACCCCCCCGCGGGGCGCGGGAAAACGGAGATACGCAGTATTTT. Its translation is CASSPPRGARENGDTQYF. The rearrangement uses TRBV18 and TRBJ2-3, with TRBD2 as a possible D gene (6 bases). The CDR3 is made up of 18 amino acids. Germline loops: CDR1 KGHSH, CDR2 LQKENI. Trimming cost V 3 bases and J 5 bases, with 24 bases left between them.

The rearrangement links TRBV6-5 to TRBJ2-2; the D is unclear. CDR1 is MNHEY, CDR2 SVGAGI, per germline. The CDR3 is 13 residues long. Trimming cost V 2 bases and J 4 bases, with 5 bases left between them. The CDR3, as DNA: TGTGCCAGCAGTTACGATTTCACCGGGGAGCTGTTTTTT. Translation gives CASSYDFTGELFF.

The chain recombines TRBV29-1 with TRBJ2-5, with D perhaps matching TRBD2 (5 bases). V shed 4 bases and J shed 2 bases, with 8 bases lying between them. This CDR3 comprises 12 residues. Germline V gives CDR1 SQVTM, CDR2 ANQGSEA. The CDR3: CSVGTPQETQYF. CDR3 in DNA: TGCAGCGTTGGGACTCCGCAAGAGACCCAGTACTTC. Variable domain in full (rest from reference TRBV29-1 and TRBJ2-5): SAVISQKPSRDICQRGTSLTIQCQVDSQVTMMFWYRQQPGQSLTLIATANQGSEATYESGFVIDKFPISRPNLTFSTLTVSNMSPEDSSIYLCSVGTPQETQYFGPGTRLLVL.